The 2 T cell receptor beta chains listed next were all sequenced from one sample in a study of neurological immune-mediated disorders. Time point of the sample: longitudinal time-point 2. TCRdb re-called the 5' RACE reads through MiXCR, storing one row per CDR3 protein. The sample lists 70,000 to 95,000 distinct CDR3 sequences, less than 15% occurring once. Sequenced input: PBMCs. These TCRs come from a female donor with HTLV-1-associated myelopathy (HAM/TSP).

This clonotype was observed many times. The J gene is TRBJ2-5, the V gene TRBV5-1; 8 nucleotides align to TRBD2. Trimming removed 3 bases from V and 3 bases from J; junction bases left unmatched: 19. CDR1 and CDR2 from the germline V gene are SGHRS and YFSETQ. The CDR3 is 19 residues long. The CDR3 spells CASSSLRSSGVFGKETQYF. CDR3 DNA sequence: TGCGCCAGCAGCTCGTTACGGAGTAGCGGGGTTTTTGGGAAAGAGACCCAGTACTTC.

In its sample, this clonotype was seen many times. The V call is TRBV7-9, the J call TRBJ2-7; D not resolved. CDR3 length equals 13 residues. Trimming cost V 5 bases and J 2 bases, with 10 bases left between them. Germline V gives CDR1 SEHNR, CDR2 FQNEAQ (reference sequence). CDR3 bases: TGTGCCAGCAGCCCCTCCCAAGCCTACGAGCAGTACTTC. This sequence encodes CASSPSQAYEQYF.